Each of the 12 T cell receptor beta chains below was sequenced from the same sample in a study of cytotoxic CD8 clonotypes in ibrutinib-treated CLL. Measured with immunoSEQ multiplex PCR; TCRdb has only the in-frame clones, and not every one. The data contain some 200,000 clones, around 70% of them singletons. The material was PBMCs, obtained after 24 months of ibrutinib treatment. All receptors come from a human donor with chronic lymphocytic leukemia.

This clone has a handful of counts. The chain is built from TRBV5-1 and TRBJ2-5, with 8 positions matching TRBD2. V trimming: 0 bases; J trimming: 5 bases; junction bases outside the gene matches: 3. Per the germline V gene, CDR1 is SGHRS and CDR2 is YFSETQ. This CDR3 contains 14 residues. CDR3 protein: CASSLEGLGETQYF. As DNA, the CDR3 is TGCGCCAGCAGCTTGGAGGGACTAGGGGAGACCCAGTACTTC.

The chain joins TRBV7-9 to TRBJ2-1; D perhaps matches TRBD2 (6 bases). The CDR3 runs 15 residues. Deletions cut 1 base from V and 5 bases from J, with 12 bases between. Germline V CDR1 and CDR2: SEHNR, FQNEAQ (reference sequence). This chain's CDR3 is CASSLGVRENNEQFF. The DNA for the CDR3 is TGTGCCAGCAGCTTAGGGGTCCGGGAGAACAATGAGCAGTTCTTC.

The chain recombines TRBV4-1 with TRBJ1-1; D may be TRBD1 (6 bases). CDR1 is MGHRA, CDR2 YSYEKL, per germline. V shed 6 bases and J shed 13 bases, with 18 bases lying between them. This CDR3 has 12 amino acids. The CDR3 DNA follows: TGCGCCAGCAGTCAAATCGACAGGATGATTTTCTTT. This encodes CASSQIDRMIFF.

This clone has just one count. V usage is TRBV10-3 and J usage is TRBJ2-1; 7 bases are shared with TRBD2. Trimming removed 6 bases from V and 2 bases from J; junction bases left unmatched: 7. The CDR3 spans 15 residues. Germline V gene lookup returns CDR1 ENHRY and CDR2 SYGVKD. The CDR3 here is CAIRGEGLTYNEQFF. DNA for the CDR3: TGTGCCATCAGGGGGGAGGGGCTCACCTACAATGAGCAGTTCTTC.

CDR3 region: CASSPGGAADTQYF. CDR3 nucleotides: TGTGCCAGCAGCCCAGGGGGCGCCGCAGATACGCAGTATTTT. This chain uses TRBV7-2 with TRBJ2-3; TRBD1 aligns across 8 bases. Germline V gene lookup returns CDR1 SGHTA and CDR2 FQGNSA. This CDR3 contains 14 residues. V dropped 5 bases and J dropped 4; count of bases not matched to a gene: 5.

On this clone itself: An end of the junction differs from the germline gene, which may be a read error. J is TRBJ2-2 and V is TRBV5-4, with D unclear. The CDR3 totals 13 residues. The germline V gene has CDR1 SGHNT and CDR2 YYREEE (reference sequence). CDR3 sequence reads: CASSQVIPGELFF. CDR3 coding DNA: TGCGCCAGCAGCCAAGTTATCCCCGGGGAGCTGTTTTTT.

This chain joins TRBV6-5 and TRBJ2-7, with 8 bases identical to TRBD2. The CDR3 runs to 15 residues. Germline CDR1 is MNHEY and CDR2 is SVGAGI. The ends lost 2 bases at V and 5 bases at J; junction bases unmatched: 8. The CDR3 loop reads CASSYELFSGNEQYF. As DNA, the CDR3 is TGTGCCAGCAGTTACGAATTGTTTAGCGGGAACGAGCAGTACTTC.

V and J are TRBV11-2 and TRBJ1-1, with a tentative D call TRBD1 (6 bases). Trimming removed 6 bases at V and 4 bases at J, with 15 bases between. This CDR3 contains 14 residues. Germline V gene data show CDR1 as SGHAT and CDR2 as FQNNGV. CDR3 protein: CASRKSGQITEAFF. In DNA form, the CDR3 reads TGTGCCAGCAGGAAAAGTGGACAGATCACTGAAGCTTTCTTT. The full variable domain, in which reference TRBV11-2 and TRBJ1-1 provide the parts outside the CDR3, is EAGVAQSPRYKIIEKRQSVAFWCNPISGHATLYWYQQILGQGPKLLIQFQNNGVVDDSQLPKDRFSAERLKGVDSTLKIQPAKLEDSAVYLCASRKSGQITEAFFGQGTRLTVV.

The V and J genes are TRBV9 and TRBJ1-2, with D unresolved. The CDR3 runs to 13 residues. Germline CDR1 reads SGDLS; CDR2 reads YYNGEE. The V gene lost 4 bases and the J gene lost 4 bases, with 11 bases spanning the gap. The CDR3 reads CASSPTNGYGYTF. CDR3 nucleotides: TGTGCCAGCAGCCCCACAAACGGCTATGGCTACACCTTC.

V is TRBV4-3 and J is TRBJ2-3, with 11 bases matching TRBD2. This CDR3 region has 18 residues. V lost 0 bases and J lost 2; bases outside the gene matches: 7. Germline CDR1 LGHNA, CDR2 YSLEER. This chain's CDR3 is CASSQDPGTSGFTDTQYF. The CDR3 nucleotides read TGCGCCAGCAGCCAAGATCCGGGGACTAGCGGATTCACAGATACGCAGTATTTT.

The CDR3 DNA reads TGTGCCAGCTCACCAGGCCGAGGCGAATATGGCTACACCTTC. Its translation is CASSPGRGEYGYTF. The chain joins TRBV18 to TRBJ1-2, with D hard to call. Germline values: CDR1 KGHSH, CDR2 LQKENI. The V gene lost 2 bases and the J gene lost 5 bases, with 12 bases spanning the gap. This CDR3 contains 14 residues.

The chain has TRBV6-4 and TRBJ2-3; TRBD2 agrees at 8 bases. The CDR3 loop spans 16 amino acids. The germline CDR1 and CDR2 sequences are MRHNA and SNTAGT. Trimming removed 5 bases from V and 1 base from J; junction bases left unmatched: 8. CDR3 coding DNA: TGTGCCAGCAGTTTTCCAGCGCGGGGGGGCACAGATACGCAGTATTTT. This sequence encodes CASSFPARGGTDTQYF.